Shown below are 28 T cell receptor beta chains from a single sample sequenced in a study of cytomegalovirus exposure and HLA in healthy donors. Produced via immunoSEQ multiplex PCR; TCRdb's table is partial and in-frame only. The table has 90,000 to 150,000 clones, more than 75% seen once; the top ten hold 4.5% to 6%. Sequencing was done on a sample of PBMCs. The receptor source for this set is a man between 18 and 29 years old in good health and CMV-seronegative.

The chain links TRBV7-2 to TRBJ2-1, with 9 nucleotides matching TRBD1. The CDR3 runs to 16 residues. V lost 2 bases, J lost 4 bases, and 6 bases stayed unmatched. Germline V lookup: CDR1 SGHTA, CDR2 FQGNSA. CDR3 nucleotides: TGTGCCAGCAGCTTAAGGCGACAGGGGGTTTACAATGAGCAGTTCTTC. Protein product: CASSLRRQGVYNEQFF.

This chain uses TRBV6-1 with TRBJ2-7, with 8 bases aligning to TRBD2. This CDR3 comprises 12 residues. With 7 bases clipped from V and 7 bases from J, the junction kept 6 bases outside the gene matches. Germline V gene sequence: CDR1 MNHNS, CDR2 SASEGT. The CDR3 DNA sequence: TGTGCCAGCACCGGGGGGGCACGGGAGCAGTACTTC. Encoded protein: CASTGGAREQYF.

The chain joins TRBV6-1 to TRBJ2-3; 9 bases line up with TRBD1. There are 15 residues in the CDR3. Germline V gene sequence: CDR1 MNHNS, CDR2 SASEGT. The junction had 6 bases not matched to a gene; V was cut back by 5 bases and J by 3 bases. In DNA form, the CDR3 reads TGTGCCAGCAGTTTAATGGGACAGGGAACAGATACGCAGTATTTT. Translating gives CASSLMGQGTDTQYF.

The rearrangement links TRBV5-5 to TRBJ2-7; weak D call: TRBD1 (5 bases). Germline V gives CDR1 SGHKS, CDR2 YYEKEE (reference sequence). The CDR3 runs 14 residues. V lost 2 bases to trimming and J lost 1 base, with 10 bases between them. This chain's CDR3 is CASSLQAGSYEQYF. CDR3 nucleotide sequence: TGTGCCAGCAGCTTACAGGCCGGTTCCTACGAGCAGTACTTC.

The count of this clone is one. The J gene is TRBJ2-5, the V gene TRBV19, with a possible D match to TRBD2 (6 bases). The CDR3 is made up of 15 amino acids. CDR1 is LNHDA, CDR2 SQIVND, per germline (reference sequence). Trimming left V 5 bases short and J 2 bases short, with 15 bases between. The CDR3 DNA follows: TGTGCCAGTAGTCCCGGCGGGGCCTTACAAGAGACCCAGTACTTC. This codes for CASSPGGALQETQYF.

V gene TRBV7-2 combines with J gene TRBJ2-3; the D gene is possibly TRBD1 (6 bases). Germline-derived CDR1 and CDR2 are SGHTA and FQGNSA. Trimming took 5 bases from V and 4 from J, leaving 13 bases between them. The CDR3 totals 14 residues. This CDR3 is CASSRNRAPDTQYF. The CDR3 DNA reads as TGTGCCAGCAGCCGCAACAGGGCCCCAGATACGCAGTATTTT.

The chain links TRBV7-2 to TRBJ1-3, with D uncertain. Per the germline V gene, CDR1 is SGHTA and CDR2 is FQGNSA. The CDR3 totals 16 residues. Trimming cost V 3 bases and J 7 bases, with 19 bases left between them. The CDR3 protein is CASSLEGNSQGNTIYF. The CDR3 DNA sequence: TGTGCCAGCAGCTTGGAGGGTAACTCTCAAGGGAACACCATATATTTT.

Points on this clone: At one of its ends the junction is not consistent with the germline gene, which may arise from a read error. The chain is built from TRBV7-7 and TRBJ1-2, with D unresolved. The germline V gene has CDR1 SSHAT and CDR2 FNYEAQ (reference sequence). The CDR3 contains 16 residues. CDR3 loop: CASSLEEVGRDYGYTF. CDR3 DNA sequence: TGTGCTAGCAGCTTAGAGGAGGTAGGGCGGGACTATGGCTACACCTTC.

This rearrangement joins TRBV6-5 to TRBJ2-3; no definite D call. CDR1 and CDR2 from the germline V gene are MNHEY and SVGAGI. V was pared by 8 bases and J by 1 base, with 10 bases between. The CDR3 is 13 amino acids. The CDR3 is CASEQSGTDTQYF. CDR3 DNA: TGTGCCAGCGAACAGTCGGGCACAGATACGCAGTATTTT.

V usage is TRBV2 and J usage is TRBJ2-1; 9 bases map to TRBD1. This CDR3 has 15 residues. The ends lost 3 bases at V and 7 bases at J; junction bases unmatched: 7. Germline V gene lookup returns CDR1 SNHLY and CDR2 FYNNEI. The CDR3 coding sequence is TGTGCCAGCAGTGACCGGGACAGGGCGGGGAATGAGCAGTTCTTC. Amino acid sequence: CASSDRDRAGNEQFF.

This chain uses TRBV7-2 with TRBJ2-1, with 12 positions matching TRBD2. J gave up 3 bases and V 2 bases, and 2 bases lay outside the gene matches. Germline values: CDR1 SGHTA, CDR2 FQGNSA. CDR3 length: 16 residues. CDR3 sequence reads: CASSLTSGRRYNEQFF. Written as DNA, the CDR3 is TGTGCCAGCAGCTTAACTAGCGGGAGGCGCTACAATGAGCAGTTCTTC.

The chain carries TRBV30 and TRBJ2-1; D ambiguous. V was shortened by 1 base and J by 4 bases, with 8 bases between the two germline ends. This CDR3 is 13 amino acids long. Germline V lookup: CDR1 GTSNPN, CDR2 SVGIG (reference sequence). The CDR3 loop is CAWSGAPYNEQFF. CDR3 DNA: TGTGCCTGGAGTGGGGCGCCATACAATGAGCAGTTCTTC. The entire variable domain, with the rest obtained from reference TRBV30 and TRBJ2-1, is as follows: SQTIHQWPATLVQPVGSPLSLECTVEGTSNPNLYWYRQAAGRGLQLLFYSVGIGQISSEVPQNLSASRPQDRQFILSSKKLLLSDSGFYLCAWSGAPYNEQFFGPGTRLTVL.

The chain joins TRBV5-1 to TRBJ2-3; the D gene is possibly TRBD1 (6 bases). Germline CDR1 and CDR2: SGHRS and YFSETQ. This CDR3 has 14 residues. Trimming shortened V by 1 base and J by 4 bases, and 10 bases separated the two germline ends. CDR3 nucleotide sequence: TGCGCCAGCAGCTTGAACAGGGCCCCAGATACGCAGTATTTT. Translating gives CASSLNRAPDTQYF.

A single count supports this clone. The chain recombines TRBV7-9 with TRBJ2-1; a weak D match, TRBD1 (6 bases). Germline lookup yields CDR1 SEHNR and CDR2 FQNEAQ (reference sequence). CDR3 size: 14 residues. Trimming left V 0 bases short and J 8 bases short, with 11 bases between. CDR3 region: CASSLAGARDEQFF. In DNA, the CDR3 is TGTGCCAGCAGCTTAGCGGGGGCCCGCGATGAGCAGTTCTTC.

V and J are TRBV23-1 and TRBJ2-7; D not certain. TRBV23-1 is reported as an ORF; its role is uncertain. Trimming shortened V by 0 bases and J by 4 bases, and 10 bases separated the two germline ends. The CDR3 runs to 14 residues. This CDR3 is CASSQSGAPYEQYF. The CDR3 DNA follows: TGCGCCAGCAGTCAATCCGGAGCGCCGTACGAGCAGTACTTC.

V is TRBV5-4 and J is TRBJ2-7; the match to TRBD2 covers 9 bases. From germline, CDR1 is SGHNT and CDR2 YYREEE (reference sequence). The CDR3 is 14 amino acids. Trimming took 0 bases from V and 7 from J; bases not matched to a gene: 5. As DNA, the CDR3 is TGTGCCAGCAGCTTGGGCGGGAGGGCCGGAGAGCAGTACTTC. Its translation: CASSLGGRAGEQYF.

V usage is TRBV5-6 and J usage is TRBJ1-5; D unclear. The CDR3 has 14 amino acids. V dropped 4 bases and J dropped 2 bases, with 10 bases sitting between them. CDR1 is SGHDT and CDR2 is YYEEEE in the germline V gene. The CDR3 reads CASSQRRGNQPQHF. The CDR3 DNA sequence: TGTGCCAGCAGCCAAAGGAGAGGCAATCAGCCCCAGCATTTT.

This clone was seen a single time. The CDR3 DNA follows: TGCGCCAGCAGCGATTCCCCCAGGGGAACTAATGAAAAACTGTTTTTT. It codes for CASSDSPRGTNEKLFF. V usage is TRBV5-1 and J usage is TRBJ1-4; D is perhaps TRBD1 (6 bases). Looked up from germline, CDR1 is SGHRS and CDR2 is YFSETQ. CDR3 length: 16 amino acids. Trimming took off 4 bases at V and 1 base at J, with 14 bases between the two ends. Based on the CDR3 plus reference TRBV5-1 and TRBJ1-4, the full variable domain is KAGVTQTPRYLIKTRGQQVTLSCSPISGHRSVSWYQQTPGQGLQFLFEYFSETQRNKGNFPGRFSGRQFSNSRSEMNVSTLELGDSALYLCASSDSPRGTNEKLFFGSGTQLSVL.

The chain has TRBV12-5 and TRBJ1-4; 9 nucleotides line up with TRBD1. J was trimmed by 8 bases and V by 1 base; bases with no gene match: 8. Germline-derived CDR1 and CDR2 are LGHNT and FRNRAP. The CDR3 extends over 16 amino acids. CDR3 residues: CASGLAQGQGWEKLFF. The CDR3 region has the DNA TGTGCTAGTGGTTTGGCGCAGGGACAGGGTTGGGAAAAACTGTTTTTT.

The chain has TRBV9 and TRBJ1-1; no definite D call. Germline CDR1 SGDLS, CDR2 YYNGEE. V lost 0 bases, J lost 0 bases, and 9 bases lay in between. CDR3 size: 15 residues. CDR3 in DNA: TGTGCCAGCAGCGTAGAGGGAGACATGAACACTGAAGCTTTCTTT. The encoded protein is CASSVEGDMNTEAFF. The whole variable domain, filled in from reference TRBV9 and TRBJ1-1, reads DSGVTQTPKHLITATGQRVTLRCSPRSGDLSVYWYQQSLDQGLQFLIQYYNGEERAKGNILERFSAQQFPDLHSELNLSSLELGDSALYFCASSVEGDMNTEAFFGQGTRLTVV.

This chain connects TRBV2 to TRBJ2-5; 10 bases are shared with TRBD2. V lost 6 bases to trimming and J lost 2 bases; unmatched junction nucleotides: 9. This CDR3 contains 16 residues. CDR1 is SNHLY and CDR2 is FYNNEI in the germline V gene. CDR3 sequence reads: CASRETPSGGQETQYF. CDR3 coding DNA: TGTGCCAGCAGGGAGACGCCTAGCGGGGGACAAGAGACCCAGTACTTC. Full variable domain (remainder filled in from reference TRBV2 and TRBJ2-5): EPEVTQTPSHQVTQMGQEVILRCVPISNHLYFYWYRQILGQKVEFLVSFYNNEISEKSEIFDDQFSVERPDGSNFTLKIRSTKLEDSAMYFCASRETPSGGQETQYFGPGTRLLVL.

CDR3 sequence (DNA): TGTGCCAGCAGCGTGGACAGGGGGCGGTATGAAAAACTGTTTTTT. It is translated as CASSVDRGRYEKLFF. J is TRBJ1-4 and V is TRBV2; the match to TRBD1 covers 11 bases. The CDR3 runs 15 residues. CDR1 is SNHLY, CDR2 FYNNEI, per germline. Losses at the gene ends were 6 bases for V and 6 bases for J; bases not matched to a gene: 6.

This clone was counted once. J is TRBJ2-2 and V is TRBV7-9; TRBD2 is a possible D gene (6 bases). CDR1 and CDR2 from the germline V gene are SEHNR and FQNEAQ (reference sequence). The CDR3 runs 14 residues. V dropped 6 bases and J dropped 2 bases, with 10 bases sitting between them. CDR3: CASSYGGNTGELFF. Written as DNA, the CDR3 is TGTGCCAGCAGTTACGGGGGTAACACCGGGGAGCTGTTTTTT.

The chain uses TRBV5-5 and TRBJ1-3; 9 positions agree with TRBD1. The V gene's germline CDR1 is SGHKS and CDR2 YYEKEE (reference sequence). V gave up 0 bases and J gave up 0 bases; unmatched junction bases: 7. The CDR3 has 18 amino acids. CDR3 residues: CASSLGATGGVSGNTIYF. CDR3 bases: TGTGCCAGCAGCTTGGGGGCCACAGGGGGCGTCTCTGGAAACACCATATATTTT.

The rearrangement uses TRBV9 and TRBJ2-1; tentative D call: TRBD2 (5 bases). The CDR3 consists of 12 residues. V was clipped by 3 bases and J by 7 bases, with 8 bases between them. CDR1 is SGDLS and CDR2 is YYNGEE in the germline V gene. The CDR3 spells CASSERENEQFF. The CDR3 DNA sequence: TGTGCCAGCAGCGAGAGGGAGAATGAGCAGTTCTTC. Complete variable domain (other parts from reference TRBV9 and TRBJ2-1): DSGVTQTPKHLITATGQRVTLRCSPRSGDLSVYWYQQSLDQGLQFLIQYYNGEERAKGNILERFSAQQFPDLHSELNLSSLELGDSALYFCASSERENEQFFGPGTRLTVL.

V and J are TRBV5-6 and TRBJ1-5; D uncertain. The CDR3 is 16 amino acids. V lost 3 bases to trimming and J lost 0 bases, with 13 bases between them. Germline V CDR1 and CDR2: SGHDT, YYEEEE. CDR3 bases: TGTGCCAGCAGCTACAGCGGACGGACTAGCAATCAGCCCCAGCATTTT. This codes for CASSYSGRTSNQPQHF.

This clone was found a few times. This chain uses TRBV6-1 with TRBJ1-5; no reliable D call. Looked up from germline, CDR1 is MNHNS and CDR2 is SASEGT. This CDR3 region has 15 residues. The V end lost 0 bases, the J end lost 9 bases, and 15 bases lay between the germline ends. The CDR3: CASSEANRLLGPQHF. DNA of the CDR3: TGTGCCAGCAGTGAAGCGAACAGACTATTAGGGCCCCAGCATTTT.

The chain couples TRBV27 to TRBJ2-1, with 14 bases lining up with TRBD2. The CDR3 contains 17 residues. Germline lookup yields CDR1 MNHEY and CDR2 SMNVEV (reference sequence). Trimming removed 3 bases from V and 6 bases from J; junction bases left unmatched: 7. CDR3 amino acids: CASSLTATSGGANEQFF. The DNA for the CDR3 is TGTGCCAGCAGTTTGACCGCGACTAGCGGGGGGGCCAATGAGCAGTTCTTC.